A selection of T cell receptor beta chains follows, all from one sample in a study of shared clonotypes between healthy human individuals. This table comes from immunoSEQ multiplex PCR, and its TCRdb copy is limited to in-frame clones, with some not included. The top ten hold over 1.5% of the sample, which has some 2,100,000 clones, approximately 94% seen once. Sequenced material: naive CD8+ T cells from PBMCs. Receptor source: a man in his late teens or twenties in good health. Some clones in this sample may be carry-over from other donors' samples. Both conserved end residues are part of each CDR3. A D gene is named only where the DNA matches it firmly.

d_call,j_call,v_call,cdr3_length,cdr3_nt,cdr3_aa
.,TRBJ1-1,TRBV10-3,13,TGTGCCATCAGTGCTTCGATGAACACTGAAGCTTTCTTT,CAISASMNTEAFF
.,TRBJ1-5,TRBV27,19,TGTGCCAGCAGTTTAGGACCTACAGGCGGGAGGGGGTACAATCAGCCCCAGCATTTT,CASSLGPTGGRGYNQPQHF
TRBD1,TRBJ1-2,TRBV6-1,17,TGTGCCAGCAGTGACCAGGGGGCGGAGTGGGTGCTCGTTGGCTACACCTTC,CASSDQGAEWVLVGYTF
TRBD1,TRBJ2-7,TRBV19,16,TGTGCCAGTAGCAATGACATAGGGACAGGGTCCTACGAGCAGTACTTC,CASSNDIGTGSYEQYF
TRBD2,TRBJ2-4,TRBV28,15,TGTGCCAGCAGGGGGGCGGGAGGGCCAGGGAACATTCAGTACTTC,CASRGAGGPGNIQYF
.,TRBJ2-1,TRBV10-3,13,TGTGCCATCAGTGAGCCTAAATACAATGAGCAGTTCTTC,CAISEPKYNEQFF
TRBD1,TRBJ2-7,TRBV9,15,TGTGCCAGCAGCGTCGGGACAGAACCTTTGTACGAGCAGTACTTC,CASSVGTEPLYEQYF
TRBD1,TRBJ2-7,TRBV7-9,15,TGTGCCAGCAGCAAAGCGGACAGGGCTTCGTACGAGCAGTACTTC,CASSKADRASYEQYF
.,TRBJ2-7,TRBV13,13,TGTGCCAGCAGCTTCGGGCGCGGCTACGAGCAGTACTTC,CASSFGRGYEQYF
TRBD1,TRBJ2-5,TRBV6-6,15,TGTGCCAGCAGGGAGACGACAGGGGGCGAAGAGACCCAGTACTTC,CASRETTGGEETQYF
.,TRBJ2-5,TRBV7-7,15,TGTGCCAGCAGCTTCACAAGCAGGGATACAGAGACCCAGTACTTC,CASSFTSRDTETQYF